The clone carrying this T cell receptor beta chain was recorded a few times. What it recognizes is unknown. Using its own MiXCR run on the 5' RACE reads, TCRdb lists one record per CDR3 protein. The sample yields 290,000 or so distinct CDR3 sequences, less than 25% seen once. This entry belongs to a study of CD8 T cells in ankylosing spondylitis. Unmatched junction bases numbered 4, after V lost 4 bases and J lost 7 bases. This CDR3 is built from 13 residues. Looked up from germline, CDR1 is LGHDT and CDR2 is YNNKEL (reference sequence). Notes on the study in general: Peripheral blood held disease-linked clones only at relatively low frequency, and these were CD8+.

The chain joins TRBV3-1 to TRBJ2-7, with 10 positions matching TRBD1. Material: blood, either unsorted or a sorted T cell fraction (not recorded which). This receptor was taken from a female donor with ankylosing spondylitis or in good health (not recorded which). CDR3 nucleotides: TGTGCCAGCAGCCGACAGGGGGCGGGTGAGCAGTACTTC. Translated, it gives CASSRQGAGEQYF.